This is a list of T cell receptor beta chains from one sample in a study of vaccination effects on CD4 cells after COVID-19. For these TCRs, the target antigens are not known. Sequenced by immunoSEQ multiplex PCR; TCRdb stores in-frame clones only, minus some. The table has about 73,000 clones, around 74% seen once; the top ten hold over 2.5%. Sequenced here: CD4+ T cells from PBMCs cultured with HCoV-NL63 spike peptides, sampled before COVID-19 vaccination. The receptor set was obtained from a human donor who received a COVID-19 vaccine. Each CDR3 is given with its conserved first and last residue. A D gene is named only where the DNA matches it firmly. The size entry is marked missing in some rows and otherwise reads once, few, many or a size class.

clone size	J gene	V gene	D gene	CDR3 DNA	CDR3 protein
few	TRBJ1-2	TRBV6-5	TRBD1	TGTGCCAGCAGGGACAGGGATGTTCATGGCTACACCTTC	CASRDRDVHGYTF
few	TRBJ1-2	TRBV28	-	TGTGCCAGCAGGAACGGGGGACATCGTGGCTACACCTTC	CASRNGGHRGYTF
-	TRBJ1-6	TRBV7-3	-	TGTGCCAGCAGCTTTTTAGGGGGAAGCGCCTATAATTCACCCCTCCACTTT	CASSFLGGSAYNSPLHF
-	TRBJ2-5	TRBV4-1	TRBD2	TGCGCCAGCAGCCACCCCGGACTAGCGGGGGGGCCAGGGCGAGAGACCCAGTACTTC	CASSHPGLAGGPGRETQYF
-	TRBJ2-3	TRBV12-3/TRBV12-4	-	TGTGCCAGCAACCAGGGTATAAATACGCAGTATTTT	CASNQGINTQYF
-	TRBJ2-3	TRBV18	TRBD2	TGTGCCAGCTCACCGTATAGCGGGGGTTCAAATACGCAGTATTTT	CASSPYSGGSNTQYF
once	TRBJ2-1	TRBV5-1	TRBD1	TGCGCCAGCAGCGGACAGGGTTCCTACAATGAGCAGTTCTTC	CASSGQGSYNEQFF
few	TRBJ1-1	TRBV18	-	TGTGCCAGCTCAGAAGGAGGGATGAACACTGAAGCTTTCTTT	CASSEGGMNTEAFF
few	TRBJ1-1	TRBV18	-	TGTGCCACCGCAAACAGGACTGAAGCTTTCTTT	CATANRTEAFF
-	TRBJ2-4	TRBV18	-	TGTGCCAGCTCTCCAGGGAATGCCATTCAGTACTTC	CASSPGNAIQYF
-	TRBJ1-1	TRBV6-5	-	TGTGCCAGCAGTTACCCGGGTGGGGGGCCTTTCTTT	CASSYPGGGPFF
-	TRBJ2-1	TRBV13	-	TGTGCCAGCAGCTTAAAACCCAATGAGCAGTTCTTC	CASSLKPNEQFF
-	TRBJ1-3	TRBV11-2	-	TGTGCCAGCAGCTTAGGGGGAATAGCGACAGACTCTGGAAACACCATATATTTT	CASSLGGIATDSGNTIYF
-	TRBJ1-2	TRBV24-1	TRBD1	TGTGCCACCAGTGACCCGGGACAGTCTGATGGCTACACCTTC	CATSDPGQSDGYTF
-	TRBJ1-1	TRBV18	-	TGTGCCAGCTCACCCTTCCTAGCAGAGAACATGAACACTGAAGCTTTCTTT	CASSPFLAENMNTEAFF
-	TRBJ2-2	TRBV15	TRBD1	TGTGCCACCAGCAGAGATAAAGGACAGGGAGGAACCGGGGAGCTGTTTTTT	CATSRDKGQGGTGELFF
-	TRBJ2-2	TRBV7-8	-	TGTGCCAGCAGCTTAAAAAACACCGGGGAGCTGTTTTTT	CASSLKNTGELFF
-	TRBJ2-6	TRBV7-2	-	TGTGCCAGCGGTCCATTCTCTGGGGCCAACGTCCTGACTTTC	CASGPFSGANVLTF
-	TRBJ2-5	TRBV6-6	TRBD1	TGTGCCAGCAGGTATGGGGCTCACAGGGGCCAAGAGACCCAGTACTTC	CASRYGAHRGQETQYF
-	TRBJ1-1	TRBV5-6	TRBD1	TGTGCCAGCAGTAAACATCCGGGACAGGGGTACACTGAAGCTTTCTTT	CASSKHPGQGYTEAFF
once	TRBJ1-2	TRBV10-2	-	TGCGCCAGCGCAGGGGCAGCCTATGGCTACACCTTC	CASAGAAYGYTF
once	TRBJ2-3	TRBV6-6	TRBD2	TGTGCCAGCAGATACCAGCGGGGAACAAGAGATACGCAGTATTTT	CASRYQRGTRDTQYF
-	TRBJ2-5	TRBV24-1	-	TGTGCCACCAGGCTCGGGACCGGAAAGACCCAGTACTTC	CATRLGTGKTQYF
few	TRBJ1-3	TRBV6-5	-	TGTGCCAGCAGGGATCCCTTAAGCACCATATATTTT	CASRDPLSTIYF
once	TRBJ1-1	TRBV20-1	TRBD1	TGCAGTGCTACACGGACAGGTGAAGCTTTCTTT	CSATRTGEAFF
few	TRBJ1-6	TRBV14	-	TGTGCCAGCAGCCACGGACAGTTTTATTCACCCCTCCACTTT	CASSHGQFYSPLHF
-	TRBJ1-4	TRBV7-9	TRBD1	TGTGCCAGCAGCTGGCCGGGGACAGCGGCCATGGAAAAACTGTTTTTT	CASSWPGTAAMEKLFF
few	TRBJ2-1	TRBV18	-	TGTGCCAGCTCACCAGGAGGGGGGTTTTCCTACAATGAGCAGTTCTTC	CASSPGGGFSYNEQFF
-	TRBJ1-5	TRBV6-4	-	TGTGCCAGCAGCAGGGGATTGGATCAGCCCCAGCATTTT	CASSRGLDQPQHF
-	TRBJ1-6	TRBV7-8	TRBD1	TGTGCCAGCAGCTTAGGCGGGACGACAGGGTTTAATTCACCCCTCCACTTT	CASSLGGTTGFNSPLHF
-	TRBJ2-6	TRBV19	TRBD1	TGTGCCAGTAGACGGGACAGCTCTGGGGCCAACGTCCTGACTTTC	CASRRDSSGANVLTF
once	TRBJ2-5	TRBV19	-	TGTGCCAGTAGTCCCAACCGCGACCAAGAGACCCAGTACTTC	CASSPNRDQETQYF
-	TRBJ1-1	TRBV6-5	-	TGTGCCAGTTCTCGGGGGGGAGCGGGCACTGAAGCTTTCTTT	CASSRGGAGTEAFF
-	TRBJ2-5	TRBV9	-	TGTGCCAGCAGCGTAGCTCCGGGATCCCAAGAGACCCAGTACTTC	CASSVAPGSQETQYF
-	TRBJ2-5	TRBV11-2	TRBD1	TGTGCCAGCAGCCTGATACGGACAGGGGGGAAGACCCAGTACTTC	CASSLIRTGGKTQYF
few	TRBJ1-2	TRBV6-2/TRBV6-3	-	TGTGCCAGCAGTTACTCAGCTTATGGCTACACCTTC	CASSYSAYGYTF
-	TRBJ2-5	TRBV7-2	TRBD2	TGTGCCAGCAGCTTAAGTATTGGCGGTGGGGAGGGGACCCAGTACTTC	CASSLSIGGGEGTQYF
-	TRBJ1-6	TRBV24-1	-	TGTGCCACCAGTCCCCGAGGGGGGTCACCCCTCCACTTT	CATSPRGGSPLHF
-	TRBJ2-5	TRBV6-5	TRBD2	TGTGCCAGCGGTCCGGCGGGGGGCCGAGAGACCCAGTACTTC	CASGPAGGRETQYF
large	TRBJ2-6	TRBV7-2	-	TGTGCCAGCAGCCTTTTTACCTTCTCTGGGGCCAACGTCCTGACTTTC	CASSLFTFSGANVLTF
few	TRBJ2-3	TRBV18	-	TGTGCCAGCTCACCACCTAACAGGGCTAGCACAGATACGCAGTATTTT	CASSPPNRASTDTQYF
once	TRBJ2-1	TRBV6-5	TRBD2	TGTGCCAGCAGTTATTGGGGGGGATACAATGAGCAGTTCTTC	CASSYWGGYNEQFF